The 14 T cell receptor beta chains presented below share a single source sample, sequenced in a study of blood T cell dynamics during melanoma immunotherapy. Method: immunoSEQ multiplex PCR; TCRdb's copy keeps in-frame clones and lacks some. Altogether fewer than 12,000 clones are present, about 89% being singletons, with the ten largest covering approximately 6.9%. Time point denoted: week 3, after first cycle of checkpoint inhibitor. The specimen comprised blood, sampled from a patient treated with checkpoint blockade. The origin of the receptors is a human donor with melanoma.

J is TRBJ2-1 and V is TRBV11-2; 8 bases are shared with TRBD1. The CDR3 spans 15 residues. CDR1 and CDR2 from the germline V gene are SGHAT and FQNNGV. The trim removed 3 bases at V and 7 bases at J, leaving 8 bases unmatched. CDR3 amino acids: CASSLTGQGLNEQFF. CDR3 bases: TGTGCCAGCAGCTTGACCGGACAGGGTTTGAATGAGCAGTTCTTC.

The CDR3 here is CASSEATLGGYTF. CDR3 in DNA: TGTGCCAGCAGTGAAGCGACCTTAGGAGGCTACACCTTC. The genes are TRBV2 and TRBJ1-2, with D hard to call. The CDR3 runs 13 residues. Trimming took 0 bases from V and 8 from J, leaving 10 bases between them. Germline loops: CDR1 SNHLY, CDR2 FYNNEI.

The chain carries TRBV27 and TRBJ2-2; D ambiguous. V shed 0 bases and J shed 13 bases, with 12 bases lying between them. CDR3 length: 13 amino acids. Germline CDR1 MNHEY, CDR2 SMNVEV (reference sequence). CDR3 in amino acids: CASSLSRTARLFF. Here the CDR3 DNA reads TGTGCCAGCAGTTTATCAAGGACGGCAAGGCTGTTTTTT.

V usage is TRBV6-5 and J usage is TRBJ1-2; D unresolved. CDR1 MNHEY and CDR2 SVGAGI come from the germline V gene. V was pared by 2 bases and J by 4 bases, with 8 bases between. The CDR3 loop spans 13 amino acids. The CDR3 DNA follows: TGTGCCAGCAGTTACGGTCGGCGCTATGGCTACACCTTC. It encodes CASSYGRRYGYTF.

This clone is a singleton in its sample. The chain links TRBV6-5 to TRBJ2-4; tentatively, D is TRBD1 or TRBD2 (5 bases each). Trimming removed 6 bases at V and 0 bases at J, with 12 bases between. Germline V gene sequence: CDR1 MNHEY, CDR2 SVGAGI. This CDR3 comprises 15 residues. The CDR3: CASSPGRVAKNIQYF. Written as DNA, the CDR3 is TGTGCCAGCAGCCCGGGACGGGTAGCCAAAAACATTCAGTACTTC.

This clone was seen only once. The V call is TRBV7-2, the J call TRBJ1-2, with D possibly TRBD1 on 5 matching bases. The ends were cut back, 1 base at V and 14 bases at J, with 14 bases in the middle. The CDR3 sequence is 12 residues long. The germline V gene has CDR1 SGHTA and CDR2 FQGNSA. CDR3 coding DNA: TGTGCCAGCAGCTTAGATGGGGCTTTTTTAACCTTC. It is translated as CASSLDGAFLTF.

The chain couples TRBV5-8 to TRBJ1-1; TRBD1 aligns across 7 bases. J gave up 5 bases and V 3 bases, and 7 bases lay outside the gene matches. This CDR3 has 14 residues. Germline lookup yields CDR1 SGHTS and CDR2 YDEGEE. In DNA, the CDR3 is TGTGCCAGCAGCTCCCACAGGGGAAAAACTGAAGCTTTCTTT. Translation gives CASSSHRGKTEAFF.

The CDR3 is CAWSPGLPNTEAFF. Written as DNA, the CDR3 is TGTGCCTGGAGTCCGGGACTTCCTAACACTGAAGCTTTCTTT. This chain connects TRBV30 to TRBJ1-1, with a tentative D call TRBD1 (5 bases). This CDR3 comprises 14 residues. Germline values: CDR1 GTSNPN, CDR2 SVGIG (reference sequence). V lost 2 bases and J 2 bases, leaving 12 bases between the germline ends.

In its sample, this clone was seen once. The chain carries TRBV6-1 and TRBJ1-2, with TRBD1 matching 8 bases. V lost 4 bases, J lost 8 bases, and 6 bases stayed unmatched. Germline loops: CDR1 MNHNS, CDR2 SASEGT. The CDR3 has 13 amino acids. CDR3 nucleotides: TGTGCCAGCAGTGGCCCCGGGACAGGCGGCTACACCTTC. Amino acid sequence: CASSGPGTGGYTF.

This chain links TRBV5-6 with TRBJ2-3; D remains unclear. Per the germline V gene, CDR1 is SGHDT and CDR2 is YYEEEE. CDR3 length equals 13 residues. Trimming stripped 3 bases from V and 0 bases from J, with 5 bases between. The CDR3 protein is CASSSESTDTQYF. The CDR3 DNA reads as TGTGCCAGCAGCTCAGAGAGCACAGATACGCAGTATTTT. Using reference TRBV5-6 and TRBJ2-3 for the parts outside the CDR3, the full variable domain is DAGVTQSPTHLIKTRGQQVTLRCSPKSGHDTVSWYQQALGQGPQFIFQYYEEEERQRGNFPDRFSGHQFPNYSSELNVNALLLGDSALYLCASSSESTDTQYFGPGTRLTVL.

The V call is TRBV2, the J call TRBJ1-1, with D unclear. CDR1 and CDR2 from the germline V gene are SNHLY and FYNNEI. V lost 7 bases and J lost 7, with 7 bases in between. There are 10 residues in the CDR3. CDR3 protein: CASKYGEAFF. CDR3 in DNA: TGTGCCAGCAAGTACGGTGAAGCTTTCTTT. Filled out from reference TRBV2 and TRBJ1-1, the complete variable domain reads EPEVTQTPSHQVTQMGQEVILRCVPISNHLYFYWYRQILGQKVEFLVSFYNNEISEKSEIFDDQFSVERPDGSNFTLKIRSTKLEDSAMYFCASKYGEAFFGQGTRLTVV.

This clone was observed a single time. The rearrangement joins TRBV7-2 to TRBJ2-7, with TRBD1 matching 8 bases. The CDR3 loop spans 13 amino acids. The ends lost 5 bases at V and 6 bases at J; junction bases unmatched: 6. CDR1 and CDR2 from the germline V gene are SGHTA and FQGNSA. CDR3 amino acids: CASSNGQGGEQYF. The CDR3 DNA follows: TGTGCCAGCAGCAACGGACAGGGCGGCGAGCAGTACTTC. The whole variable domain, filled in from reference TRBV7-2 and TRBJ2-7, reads GAGVSQSPSNKVTEKGKDVELRCDPISGHTALYWYRQSLGQGLEFLIYFQGNSAPDKSGLPSDRFSAERTGGSVSTLTIQRTQQEDSAVYLCASSNGQGGEQYFGPGTRLTVT.

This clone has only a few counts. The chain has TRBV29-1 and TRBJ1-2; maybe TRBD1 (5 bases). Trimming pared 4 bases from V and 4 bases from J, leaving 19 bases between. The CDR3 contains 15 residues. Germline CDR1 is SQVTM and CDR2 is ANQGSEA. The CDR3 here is CSVGSAAGGAYGYTF. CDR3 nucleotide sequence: TGCAGCGTTGGGTCGGCAGCGGGCGGGGCCTATGGCTACACCTTC.

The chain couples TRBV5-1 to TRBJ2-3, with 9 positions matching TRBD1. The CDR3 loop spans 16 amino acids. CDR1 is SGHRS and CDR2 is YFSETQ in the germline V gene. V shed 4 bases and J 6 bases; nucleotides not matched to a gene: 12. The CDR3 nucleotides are TGCGCCAGCAGCCCCCCCGGGACAGGGTTTCTCGATACGCAGTATTTT. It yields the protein CASSPPGTGFLDTQYF.